This T cell receptor (beta chain) came from a study of T cell changes during pregnancy in multiple sclerosis. This table comes from immunoSEQ multiplex PCR, and its TCRdb copy is limited to in-frame clones, with some not included. The top ten hold roughly 1.5% of the sample, which has 55,000 to 75,000 clones, 90% to 95% seen once. Germline V gene sequence: CDR1 MRHNA, CDR2 SNTAGT. The CDR3 contains 15 residues. Trimming took 2 bases from V and 8 from J, leaving 18 bases between them. This clone was detected only once. The receptor's source is a female donor with multiple sclerosis, enrolled in a pregnancy study. The chain uses TRBV6-4 and TRBJ1-2; D might be TRBD1 (6 bases). The sample here was peripheral blood, taken after pregnancy. The CDR3 sequence is CASSDHGQRGNGYTF. The CDR3 DNA follows: TGTGCCAGCAGTGACCACGGACAGAGGGGGAACGGCTACACCTTC.